The present entry profiles one TCR beta chain with its context. Its antigen specificity is not known. Nothing much larger sits one base from this clone, and base qualities are not available. Each collaborating institution followed its own protocols to collect whole blood in K2EDTA tubes. Collaborator samples were shipped for TCRbeta analysis as frozen whole blood, isolated PBMCs, or DNA extracted from either sample type. This record comes from a study of blood T cell repertoires in COVID-19 (dated by TCRdb to the early 2020s). Regarding the study in general: The collaborator samples originated in the United States, Italy and Spain and spanned the acute and convalescent phases of COVID-19. The prospective study material was composed of cDNA or gDNA derived from T cells, B-cell-depleted T cells, or PBMCs. Deeply sampled blood TCRbeta repertoires from subjects exposed to, actively infected with, or recovered from COVID-19 were included in the dataset. A freely available public database, intended as a resource for researchers studying the immune response to SARS-CoV-2, is where the repertoires were released. Samples were obtained from the ongoing ImmuneRACE study (first 160 participants) and from 1,200 or so subjects provided by 6 global collaborators. Sample metadata almost always included a de-identified subject ID, COVID-19 status, age in years and sex. Where available, HLA class I and class II types were obtained from metadata supplied by the sample provider rather than from assay-based typing. The full study reports these points: How much clinical and demographic metadata was included differed by source and by participant, and the metadata was provided uncurated.

CDR1 and CDR2 are drawn from the germline V gene: SGHNT, YENEEA. From cysteine to phenylalanine, the CDR3 is 18 amino acids long. The sequence is cut down to CDR3 DNA, 54 bases in frame from base 1. Clipping removes 4 bases from V and 2 bases from J, with 12 as the unmatched junction base count. The immunoSEQ Assay, a bias-controlled multiplex PCR, was used to amplify TCRbeta CDR3 regions from genomic DNA. The paper's processing steps were these. Nucleated cell counts per sample were estimated from amplification of reference gene primers within the assay. Sequence reads were collapsed and filtered to measure the absolute abundance of every unique TCRbeta CDR3 rearrangement. Productive Simpson clonality was computed per sample as the square root of Simpson's diversity index over productive rearrangements. Drawn from immuneACCESS, this table holds only the in-frame rearrangements with V and J called that TCRdb kept. Clones are partly lost; checked studies trace under half to an unresolved V gene and leave the rest unexplained. That table supplies the V and J calls and clone size; D and trimming were determined from the DNA. For this sample there are under 95,000 clones; 86% appear just once. The top ten clonotypes cover approximately 18% of the sample.

The receptor comes from a woman of 80 years or more with acute or convalescent COVID-19. The specimen sequenced was peripheral blood. The sequence links TRBV11-3 to TRBJ1-2; the central 11 bases match TRBD1. The DNA sequence is as follows: TGTGCCAGCAGCTCACCCCCGGGACAGGGGGGAAGGAACTATGGCTACACCTTC. Its amino acids are CASSSPPGQGGRNYGYTF.